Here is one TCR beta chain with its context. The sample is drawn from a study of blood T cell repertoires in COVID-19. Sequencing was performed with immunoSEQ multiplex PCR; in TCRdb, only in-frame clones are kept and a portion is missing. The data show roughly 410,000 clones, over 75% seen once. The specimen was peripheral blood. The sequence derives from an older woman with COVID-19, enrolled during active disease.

In DNA form, the CDR3 reads TGTGCCAGCAGGGGACACCCGAACACTGAAGCTTTCTTT. It translates to CASRGHPNTEAFF. The chain has TRBV6-5 and TRBJ1-1; weak D call: TRBD1 (6 bases). V lost 6 bases to trimming and J lost 1 base, with 9 bases between them. The CDR3 has 13 amino acids. Germline V gene lookup returns CDR1 MNHEY and CDR2 SVGAGI.